This entry concerns a single T cell receptor (beta chain). Its specificity is not known. The sample belongs to a study of T cell repertoires in cytomegalovirus infection. Study context: Recently described HLA-C-restricted plus well-studied HLA-B-restricted CMV epitopes were used.

TCRdb re-analysed the reads in MiXCR, keeping a single row per CDR3 protein. The sample contains a few hundred thousand distinct CDR3 sequences, roughly 25% of which appear only once. Whole-study findings and limits: CMV carriers with the relevant HLA were identified by cumulative public TCR beta family frequency. Dominating the ex vivo response were HLA-C-restricted CMV-specific TCR beta clonotypes.

This clonotype was obtained from a human donor in good health (CMV status not recorded). Some clones in this sample may be carry-over from other donors' samples. The input for sequencing was cultured PBMCs, taken from culture after CMV antigen stimulation.

The CDR3 DNA reads as TGTGCCAGCACCGATTACGGGACTGAAGCTTTCTTT. Amino acid sequence: CASTDYGTEAFF. The V call is TRBV7-2, the J call TRBJ1-1; D is unresolved. Looked up from germline, CDR1 is SGHTA and CDR2 is FQGNSA. The ends were cut back, 7 bases at V and 5 bases at J, with 11 bases in the middle. The CDR3 totals 12 residues. The whole variable domain, filled in from reference TRBV7-2 and TRBJ1-1, reads GAGVSQSPSNKVTEKGKDVELRCDPISGHTALYWYRQSLGQGLEFLIYFQGNSAPDKSGLPSDRFSAERTGGSVSTLTIQRTQQEDSAVYLCASTDYGTEAFFGQGTRLTVV.